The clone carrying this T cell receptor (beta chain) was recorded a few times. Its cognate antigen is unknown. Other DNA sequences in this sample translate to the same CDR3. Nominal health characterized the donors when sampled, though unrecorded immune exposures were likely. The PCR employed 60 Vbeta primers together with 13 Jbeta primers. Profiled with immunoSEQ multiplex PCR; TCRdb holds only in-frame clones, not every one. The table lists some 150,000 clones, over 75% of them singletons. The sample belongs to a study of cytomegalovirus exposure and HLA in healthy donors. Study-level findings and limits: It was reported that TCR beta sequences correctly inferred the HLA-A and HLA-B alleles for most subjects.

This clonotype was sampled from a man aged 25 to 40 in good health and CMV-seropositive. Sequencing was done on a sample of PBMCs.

CDR3 loop: CASKLEPAYEQYF. DNA for the CDR3: TGTGCCAGCAAGTTAGAGCCGGCCTACGAGCAGTACTTC. The rearrangement links TRBV7-8 to TRBJ2-7; the D is unclear. V lost 7 bases to trimming and J lost 2 bases, with 12 bases between them. CDR3 length: 13 residues. CDR1 is SGHVS, CDR2 FQNEAQ, per germline.